The 21 T cell receptor beta chains in this list originate from one sample, sequenced in a study of Ad26.COV2.S vaccination and SARS-CoV-2 variants (dated by TCRdb to the early 2020s). Library creation used the immunoSEQ multiplex PCR assay. In its TCRdb copy, this immuneACCESS table keeps in-frame sequences only and misses some clones. Where compared with another copy, unresolved V genes explain less than half of these, and the others have no known cause. Counted in this sample were approximately 480,000 clones; roughly 85% of them appeared once. The ten top clones hold around 13% of the sample. The sample's treatment or condition label is to be understood as: 19 received Ad26.COV2.S at low or high dose, single or two shots; 5 received placebo; per-sample allocation not given. For vaccine and placebo recipients, the sequenced repertoires came from samples collected on day 63 after the first injection.

Here the sequenced sample was peripheral blood, taken in a trial of Ad26.COV2.S vaccine versus placebo. The source of these receptors is a person between 18 and 65 years old who received the Ad26.COV2.S COVID-19 vaccine or a placebo.

The J gene is TRBJ2-7, the V gene TRBV28; D perhaps matches TRBD2 (5 bases). The germline CDR1 and CDR2 sequences are MDHEN and SYDVKM. The V and J ends lost 3 bases and 3 bases respectively, with 21 bases between them. CDR3 length: 17 amino acids. CDR3 nucleotides: TGTGCCAGCAGTTTCCCCCCCCTCCGGGGAGAGGGCTACGAGCAGTACTTC. This translates into CASSFPPLRGEGYEQYF.

The CDR3 protein is CASNDREPSGYTF. The CDR3 region has the DNA TGTGCCAGCAACGACAGGGAACCAAGCGGCTACACCTTC. The chain recombines TRBV2 with TRBJ1-2; 7 bases line up with TRBD1. The length of the CDR3 is 13 residues. Germline V gene lookup returns CDR1 SNHLY and CDR2 FYNNEI. Germline trimming cut 7 bases from V and 8 bases from J; bases unmatched to any gene: 10.

V is TRBV28 and J is TRBJ1-5; D is possibly TRBD1 (5 bases). V dropped 8 bases and J dropped 5 bases, with 16 bases sitting between them. Germline V gene lookup returns CDR1 MDHEN and CDR2 SYDVKM. The CDR3 extends over 14 amino acids. The CDR3 nucleotides read TGTGCCAGCCGCTATTCGGGGACGCATCAGCCCCAGCATTTT. As protein: CASRYSGTHQPQHF. The full variable domain, rest sourced from reference TRBV28 and TRBJ1-5, is DVKVTQSSRYLVKRTGEKVFLECVQDMDHENMFWYRQDPGLGLRLIYFSYDVKMKEKGDIPEGYSVSREKKERFSLILESASTNQTSMYLCASRYSGTHQPQHFGDGTRLSIL.

The rearrangement uses TRBV10-3 and TRBJ1-2; D perhaps matches TRBD1 (6 bases). Germline V CDR1 and CDR2: ENHRY, SYGVKD. CDR3 size: 12 residues. V lost 7 bases and J lost 8, with 14 bases in between. The CDR3 nucleotides are TGTGCCATCACCAGGGGAGGGGAGGGCTACACCTTC. It codes for CAITRGGEGYTF.

The V and J genes are TRBV19 and TRBJ1-2; 7 bases are shared with TRBD1. This CDR3 contains 16 residues. J was trimmed by 8 bases and V by 5 bases; bases with no gene match: 17. The germline gives CDR1 LNHDA, CDR2 SQIVND (reference sequence). DNA of the CDR3: TGTGCCAGTAGTCAGGGGGTTTTTCTCCGTTCGAGCGGCTACACCTTC. It codes for CASSQGVFLRSSGYTF. Together with reference TRBV19 and TRBJ1-2, the CDR3 gives the full variable domain: DGGITQSPKYLFRKEGQNVTLSCEQNLNHDAMYWYRQDPGQGLRLIYYSQIVNDFQKGDIAEGYSVSREKKESFPLTVTSAQKNPTAFYLCASSQGVFLRSSGYTFGSGTRLTVV.

The chain uses TRBV4-1 and TRBJ1-4, with D maybe TRBD1 (6 bases). Germline CDR1 reads MGHRA; CDR2 reads YSYEKL. The CDR3 consists of 16 residues. Trimming shortened V by 2 bases and J by 5 bases, and 15 bases separated the two germline ends. CDR3 DNA sequence: TGCGCCAGCAGCCAACTAATGACAGGAACCAATGAAAAACTGTTTTTT. Its translation is CASSQLMTGTNEKLFF.

The J gene is TRBJ1-1, the V gene TRBV7-2; no clear D. In germline, CDR1 is SGHTA, CDR2 FQGNSA. The V end was cut by 2 bases, the J end by 5 bases, with 12 bases between. The CDR3 runs 14 residues. As DNA, the CDR3 is TGTGCCAGCAGCTTATTGGGTTTTGAGACTGAAGCTTTCTTT. Translation gives CASSLLGFETEAFF.

This chain links TRBV30 with TRBJ2-4, with D unclear. Germline CDR1 GTSNPN, CDR2 SVGIG (reference sequence). The V gene lost 0 bases and the J gene lost 8 bases, with 11 bases spanning the gap. The CDR3 is made up of 13 amino acids. DNA of the CDR3: TGTGCCTGGAGTGTCTGGGGTACTTACATTCAGTACTTC. Its protein is CAWSVWGTYIQYF.

The chain has TRBV5-1 and TRBJ2-1; 11 nucleotides line up with TRBD2. The ends lost 4 bases at V and 4 bases at J; junction bases unmatched: 13. CDR3 size: 18 residues. Germline V CDR1 and CDR2: SGHRS, YFSETQ. The CDR3 spells CASSPELRLAGLYNEQFF. The CDR3 DNA sequence: TGCGCCAGCAGCCCCGAACTTAGACTAGCGGGACTATACAATGAGCAGTTCTTC.

The genes are TRBV28 and TRBJ1-1; tentatively, D is TRBD1 (5 bases). Between the trimmed V and J ends, which lost 5 bases and 11 bases, there was a span of 15 bases. Germline values: CDR1 MDHEN, CDR2 SYDVKM. The CDR3 is made up of 12 amino acids. CDR3 sequence (DNA): TGTGCCAGCAGTATAAGTGGGGGGGTGGCTTTCTTT. Encoded protein: CASSISGGVAFF.

The genes are TRBV19 and TRBJ1-2, with TRBD1 as a possible D gene (6 bases). Germline CDR1 LNHDA, CDR2 SQIVND (reference sequence). This CDR3 comprises 11 residues. The V gene lost 8 bases and the J gene lost 8 bases, with 12 bases spanning the gap. The CDR3 DNA is TGTGCCAGTCGCGGGGGGCGCGGCTACACCTTC. Its translation is CASRGGRGYTF.

This chain links TRBV28 with TRBJ1-2, with 9 bases lining up with TRBD1. Per the germline V gene, CDR1 is MDHEN and CDR2 is SYDVKM. The junction had 12 bases not matched to a gene; V was cut back by 6 bases and J by 7 bases. The CDR3 consists of 15 residues. The CDR3 loop reads CASSILGQGVSGYTF. The CDR3 nucleotides are TGTGCCAGCAGCATTCTGGGACAGGGTGTTTCTGGCTACACCTTC.

The genes are TRBV10-1 and TRBJ2-2; D gene unclear. The V gene's germline CDR1 is WNHNN and CDR2 SYGVQD (reference sequence). CDR3 length equals 12 residues. The germline V and J ends were trimmed by 5 bases and 5 bases, with 6 bases remaining between them. This CDR3 is CASSKRTGELFF. CDR3 nucleotides: TGCGCCAGCAGTAAGAGAACCGGGGAGCTGTTTTTT.

The chain uses TRBV7-8 and TRBJ2-5, with 8 positions matching TRBD2. Losses at the gene ends were 5 bases for V and 2 bases for J; bases not matched to a gene: 13. Germline-derived CDR1 and CDR2 are SGHVS and FQNEAQ. This CDR3 comprises 17 residues. The CDR3 loop reads CASSVGRGKREQETQYF. The CDR3 bases are TGTGCCAGCAGCGTCGGGAGAGGAAAGCGGGAGCAAGAGACCCAGTACTTC.

The rearrangement links TRBV7-9 to TRBJ1-3; D ambiguous. The CDR3 contains 13 residues. With 5 bases removed from V and 0 bases from J, the gap between germline ends came to 5 bases. Germline CDR1 reads SEHNR; CDR2 reads FQNEAQ (reference sequence). CDR3 protein: CASSLTSGNTIYF. CDR3 coding DNA: TGTGCCAGCAGCCTTACCTCTGGAAACACCATATATTTT.

The chain combines TRBV10-3 with TRBJ2-7; the D gene is possibly TRBD2 (6 bases). CDR1 is ENHRY and CDR2 is SYGVKD in the germline V gene. This CDR3 spans 14 amino acids. Trimming took off 5 bases at V and 3 bases at J, with 14 bases between the two ends. The CDR3 reads CAISRSGGNYEQYF. The CDR3, as DNA: TGTGCCATCAGTAGGAGTGGAGGGAACTACGAGCAGTACTTC.

The rearrangement links TRBV7-2 to TRBJ2-6, with D perhaps being TRBD1 or TRBD2 (5 bases each). Germline CDR1 is SGHTA and CDR2 is FQGNSA. V lost 5 bases to trimming and J lost 0 bases, with 8 bases between them. The CDR3 runs 15 residues. CDR3 protein: CASSGDHSGANVLTF. CDR3 in DNA: TGTGCCAGCAGCGGGGACCACTCTGGGGCCAACGTCCTGACTTTC.

V is TRBV6-1 and J is TRBJ1-1; D not resolved. The CDR3 is made up of 14 amino acids. With 0 bases removed from V and 5 bases from J, the gap between germline ends came to 10 bases. Germline V lookup: CDR1 MNHNS, CDR2 SASEGT. The CDR3 is CASSEASTYTEAFF. The CDR3, as DNA: TGTGCCAGCAGTGAAGCGAGTACGTATACTGAAGCTTTCTTT.

For the CDR3, the DNA is TGTGCCACCAGCAGAGATAGGGGACTCTTCACCGGGGAGCTGTTTTTT. Its translation: CATSRDRGLFTGELFF. J is TRBJ2-2 and V is TRBV15; possibly TRBD2 for D (6 bases). The germline V gene encodes CDR1 LNHNV and CDR2 YYDKDF (reference sequence). Trimming took 0 bases from V and 4 from J, leaving 12 bases between them. This CDR3 has 16 amino acids.

The J gene is TRBJ2-7, the V gene TRBV18; tentatively, D is TRBD2 (6 bases). Trimming took 6 bases from V and 4 from J, leaving 13 bases between them. Germline values: CDR1 KGHSH, CDR2 LQKENI. CDR3 length equals 13 residues. CDR3 bases: TGTGCCAGCTCCCGGGACTCGGCATACGAGCAGTACTTC. Translating gives CASSRDSAYEQYF.

The rearrangement joins TRBV7-9 to TRBJ2-5; TRBD1 aligns across 7 bases. Germline loops: CDR1 SEHNR, CDR2 FQNEAQ (reference sequence). Losses at the gene ends were 4 bases for V and 4 bases for J; bases not matched to a gene: 12. The CDR3 has 16 amino acids. This chain's CDR3 is CASSSRTGVQRETQYF. Here the CDR3 DNA reads TGTGCCAGCAGCTCGAGAACAGGGGTTCAGCGAGAGACCCAGTACTTC. Drawing the rest from reference TRBV7-9 and TRBJ2-5, the complete variable domain is DTGVSQNPRHKITKRGQNVTFRCDPISEHNRLYWYRQTLGQGPEFLTYFQNEAQLEKSRLLSDRFSAERPKGSFSTLEIQRTEQGDSAMYLCASSSRTGVQRETQYFGPGTRLLVL.